The 28 T cell receptor beta chains in this list originate from one sample, sequenced in a study of CD8 T cells in Susac syndrome. Roughly 0.45 to 1 ug RNA was reverse transcribed with random hexamers. TCRdb fed the immunoSEQ multiplex PCR reads into MiXCR, producing one record per CDR3 protein. The data show roughly 200,000 distinct CDR3 sequences, around 95% seen once. The sequenced material came from CD8+ T cells from PBMCs. The receptors shown here come from a human donor with multiple sclerosis.

This clonotype was counted a single time. This chain joins TRBV9 and TRBJ2-5, with 9 bases fitting TRBD2. CDR3 size: 15 residues. Germline V CDR1 and CDR2: SGDLS, YYNGEE. V gave up 4 bases and J gave up 4 bases; unmatched junction bases: 8. The CDR3 loop reads CASSLGTSLGETQYF. The DNA of the CDR3 is TGTGCCAGCAGCTTGGGGACTAGCTTGGGAGAGACCCAGTACTTC.

In its sample, this clonotype was seen once. This chain uses TRBV20-1 with TRBJ1-1; D remains unclear. The CDR3 covers 11 residues. V lost 3 bases and J 6 bases, leaving 8 bases between the germline ends. In germline, CDR1 is DFQATT, CDR2 SNEGSKA (reference sequence). CDR3 sequence reads: CSARVGPEAFF. In DNA, the CDR3 is TGCAGTGCTAGGGTAGGACCTGAAGCTTTCTTT.

The chain couples TRBV7-9 to TRBJ1-2; D uncertain. With 1 base removed from V and 1 base from J, the gap between germline ends came to 10 bases. There are 15 residues in the CDR3. CDR1 is SEHNR and CDR2 is FQNEAQ in the germline V gene (reference sequence). Here the CDR3 DNA reads TGTGCCAGCAGCTTAGGGATCAGTCTTAACTATGGCTACACCTTC. Amino acid sequence: CASSLGISLNYGYTF.

The gene calls are TRBV12-3 or TRBV12-4 and TRBJ2-5; possible D gene TRBD1, 6 bases. Trimming took off 6 bases at V and 4 bases at J, with 18 bases between the two ends. The CDR3 has 15 residues. CDR3 amino acids: CASSPTGLSGETQYF. The CDR3 region has the DNA TGTGCCAGCAGCCCCACAGGGTTGTCAGGAGAGACCCAGTACTTC.

The rearrangement links TRBV9 to TRBJ1-2; maybe TRBD1 (6 bases). Germline loops: CDR1 SGDLS, CDR2 YYNGEE. V was cut by 3 bases and J by 3 bases, with 15 bases left in between. The CDR3 covers 15 residues. The CDR3 nucleotides read TGTGCCAGCAGCGAGGGGGGGACACAATACTATGGCTACACCTTC. Translation gives CASSEGGTQYYGYTF.

Note on this clonotype: Germline and junction disagree at one end, which may indicate a read error. The rearrangement joins TRBV25-1 to TRBJ1-2; D uncertain. In germline, CDR1 is MGHDK, CDR2 SYGVNS. CDR3 length: 11 amino acids. In nucleotides, the CDR3 is TGTGCCAGCAGTGAAACGAGCGCCTTATTCTTC. This codes for CASSETSALFF.

This chain joins TRBV6-6 and TRBJ2-1; unclear D gene. V was trimmed by 5 bases and J by 5 bases, leaving 13 bases between them. Germline CDR1 MNHNY, CDR2 SVGAGI (reference sequence). The CDR3 consists of 14 residues. The CDR3 here is CASSGTAVHNEQFF. Here the CDR3 DNA reads TGTGCCAGCAGTGGAACAGCTGTACACAATGAGCAGTTCTTC.

The chain is built from TRBV6-1 and TRBJ2-2; D is possibly TRBD2 (6 bases). V shed 6 bases and J shed 4 bases, with 24 bases lying between them. From germline, CDR1 is MNHNS and CDR2 SASEGT. CDR3 size: 18 residues. The CDR3 sequence is CASSPLNSYGRGTGELFF. The CDR3 DNA sequence: TGTGCCAGCAGCCCTCTTAATAGTTACGGGAGAGGCACCGGGGAGCTGTTTTTT.

The V gene is TRBV11-2, the J gene TRBJ2-7; no firm D call. Germline V gives CDR1 SGHAT, CDR2 FQNNGV. V lost 4 bases to trimming and J lost 6 bases, with 4 bases between them. The CDR3 extends over 10 amino acids. The CDR3 here is CASSYREQYF. CDR3 nucleotides: TGTGCCAGCAGCTACCGCGAGCAGTACTTC. The complete variable domain, with remaining parts taken from reference TRBV11-2 and TRBJ2-7, reads EAGVAQSPRYKIIEKRQSVAFWCNPISGHATLYWYQQILGQGPKLLIQFQNNGVVDDSQLPKDRFSAERLKGVDSTLKIQPAKLEDSAVYLCASSYREQYFGPGTRLTVT.

This sequence joins TRBV13 and TRBJ2-5, with TRBD2 matching over 11 bases. CDR3 size: 14 residues. Germline CDR1 reads PRHDT; CDR2 reads FYEKMQ (reference sequence). J was trimmed by 4 bases and V by 4 bases; bases with no gene match: 2. CDR3 DNA: TGTGCCAGCAGCTCCGGGACTAGCGGAGAGACCCAGTACTTC. Its translation is CASSSGTSGETQYF.

The genes are TRBV20-1 and TRBJ1-2; D might be TRBD1 (5 bases). CDR1 and CDR2 from the germline V gene are DFQATT and SNEGSKA (reference sequence). V was trimmed by 1 base and J by 1 base, leaving 10 bases between them. The CDR3 contains 14 residues. The CDR3 nucleotides are TGCAGTGCTAGAGCCCGGGACCATAACTATGGCTACACCTTC. Translation gives CSARARDHNYGYTF.

The chain is built from TRBV2 and TRBJ2-7; D may correspond to TRBD1 or TRBD2 (5 bases each). Trimming left V 7 bases short and J 7 bases short, with 14 bases between. Per germline, CDR1 SNHLY and CDR2 FYNNEI. The CDR3 runs 12 residues. The CDR3, as DNA: TGTGCCAGCAATGGGACCCCTAGGGAGCAGTACTTC. This encodes CASNGTPREQYF.

J is TRBJ2-3 and V is TRBV15, with D hard to call. The germline CDR1 and CDR2 sequences are LNHNV and YYDKDF (reference sequence). V shed 2 bases and J shed 2 bases, with 5 bases lying between them. The CDR3 contains 13 residues. The CDR3 region is CATSRRATDTQYF. The CDR3 DNA is TGTGCCACCAGCAGAAGGGCCACAGATACGCAGTATTTT.

This rearrangement joins TRBV20-1 to TRBJ2-5, with TRBD2 matching over 14 bases. The V segment lost 4 bases and the J segment 3 bases; nucleotides outside the gene matches: 4. The CDR3 consists of 15 residues. CDR1 is DFQATT, CDR2 SNEGSKA, per germline (reference sequence). CDR3 amino acids: CSATGTSGGEETQYF. DNA of the CDR3: TGCAGTGCTACCGGGACTAGCGGGGGAGAAGAGACCCAGTACTTC.

The rearrangement links TRBV2 to TRBJ1-2; D is uncertain. V lost 7 bases to trimming and J lost 4 bases, with 7 bases between them. Germline assignment: CDR1 SNHLY and CDR2 FYNNEI. This CDR3 comprises 11 residues. The CDR3 DNA follows: TGTGCCAGCAAGAAGGGCTATGGCTACACCTTC. Amino acid sequence: CASKKGYGYTF.

V usage is TRBV6-5 and J usage is TRBJ2-1, with D maybe TRBD2 (6 bases). The ends were cut back, 2 bases at V and 0 bases at J, with 8 bases in the middle. The CDR3 has 15 residues. CDR1 and CDR2 from the germline V gene are MNHEY and SVGAGI. The CDR3 loop reads CASSYRAGSYNEQFF. CDR3 sequence (DNA): TGTGCCAGCAGTTACAGAGCGGGCTCCTACAATGAGCAGTTCTTC.

The chain links TRBV20-1 to TRBJ1-1; unclear D gene. The germline V and J ends were trimmed by 2 bases and 8 bases, with 12 bases remaining between them. The length of the CDR3 is 12 residues. The germline V gene has CDR1 DFQATT and CDR2 SNEGSKA (reference sequence). CDR3 DNA sequence: TGCAGTGCTAGAAGAGAACCGGGAGAAGCTTTCTTT. Amino acid sequence: CSARREPGEAFF.

CDR3 bases: TGTGCCAGCAGCTGGGCGCCGACCTTAGAGCAGTTCTTC. Translated: CASSWAPTLEQFF. The chain carries TRBV3-1 and TRBJ2-1; D unclear. The germline V gene has CDR1 LGHDT and CDR2 YNNKEL (reference sequence). The CDR3 consists of 13 residues. Trimming cost V 5 bases and J 10 bases, with 15 bases left between them.

V gene TRBV29-1 combines with J gene TRBJ2-5; a weak D match, TRBD2 (6 bases). The ends were cut back, 0 bases at V and 4 bases at J, with 12 bases in the middle. In germline, CDR1 is SQVTM, CDR2 ANQGSEA. The CDR3 runs 14 residues. CDR3 sequence reads: CSVEDRLVGETQYF. The CDR3 DNA sequence: TGCAGCGTTGAAGATCGACTAGTGGGAGAGACCCAGTACTTC.

The chain recombines TRBV7-8 with TRBJ1-1, with a tentative D call TRBD1 (6 bases). The CDR3 is 15 residues long. The ends were cut back, 1 base at V and 4 bases at J, with 13 bases in the middle. Germline loops: CDR1 SGHVS, CDR2 FQNEAQ. CDR3 coding DNA: TGTGCCAGCAGCTTAGACCACAGGGCGGGCACTGAAGCTTTCTTT. Translation gives CASSLDHRAGTEAFF. The full variable domain, with the rest looked up from reference TRBV7-8 and TRBJ1-1, is GAGVSQSPRYKVAKRGQDVALRCDPISGHVSLFWYQQALGQGPEFLTYFQNEAQLDKSGLPSDRFFAERPEGSVSTLKIQRTQQEDSAVYLCASSLDHRAGTEAFFGQGTRLTVV.

The genes are TRBV18 and TRBJ1-1; D not certain. In germline, CDR1 is KGHSH, CDR2 LQKENI. This CDR3 region has 12 residues. V lost 2 bases to trimming and J lost 9 bases, with 10 bases between them. CDR3 bases: TGTGCCAGCTCACCAGGGCCCCGGAAAGCTTTCTTT. Residues: CASSPGPRKAFF.

This chain links TRBV6-5 with TRBJ1-2; D is possibly TRBD1 (5 bases). V lost 10 bases, J lost 2 bases, and 14 bases lay in between. Germline CDR1 is MNHEY and CDR2 is SVGAGI. This CDR3 has 13 amino acids. The CDR3 sequence is CATGTGGNYGYTF. The CDR3 DNA sequence: TGTGCCACCGGGACCGGGGGAAACTATGGCTACACCTTC.

The rearrangement uses TRBV19 and TRBJ1-2; no clear D gene. Trimming removed 6 bases at V and 4 bases at J, with 9 bases between. The CDR3 length is 12 residues. CDR1 and CDR2 from the germline V gene are LNHDA and SQIVND (reference sequence). This CDR3 is CASRDGPYGYTF. CDR3 coding DNA: TGTGCCAGTAGGGACGGACCCTATGGCTACACCTTC.

J is TRBJ2-1 and V is TRBV4-1; 8 bases agree with TRBD2. Germline V CDR1 and CDR2: MGHRA, YSYEKL. Trimming at V came to 6 bases and at J to 7 bases, leaving 2 bases not matched to a gene. The CDR3 spans 12 residues. CDR3 residues: CASRSSGNEQFF. The CDR3 DNA is TGCGCCAGCAGATCTAGCGGGAATGAGCAGTTCTTC.

The V gene is TRBV20-1, the J gene TRBJ1-2, with 12 bases lining up with TRBD1. The CDR3 consists of 18 residues. Germline V gene lookup returns CDR1 DFQATT and CDR2 SNEGSKA (reference sequence). The trim removed 2 bases at V and 5 bases at J, leaving 15 bases unmatched. The CDR3 region is CSARSVTGTGGPEYGYTF. The CDR3 nucleotides read TGCAGTGCTAGATCCGTAACCGGGACAGGGGGCCCAGAGTATGGCTACACCTTC.

The J gene is TRBJ1-1, the V gene TRBV4-1, with 7 bases fitting TRBD1. This CDR3 is 15 amino acids long. The germline gives CDR1 MGHRA, CDR2 YSYEKL. V dropped 4 bases and J dropped 4; count of bases not matched to a gene: 9. CDR3 DNA: TGCGCCAGCAGCCTGAGCAGGGGGAGTAGCACTGAAGCTTTCTTT. Protein product: CASSLSRGSSTEAFF.

This clonotype has just one count. The gene calls are TRBV3-1 and TRBJ1-2, with D uncertain. Germline CDR1 reads LGHDT; CDR2 reads YNNKEL (reference sequence). The CDR3 has 16 residues. Trimming removed 2 bases at V and 6 bases at J, with 19 bases between. The CDR3 region is CASSQSYMTGRDGYTF. The CDR3 DNA sequence: TGTGCCAGCAGCCAATCCTACATGACCGGGAGAGATGGCTACACCTTC.

The chain uses TRBV5-6 and TRBJ2-2, with TRBD2 as a possible D gene (6 bases). This CDR3 contains 13 residues. Trimming left V 4 bases short and J 6 bases short, with 10 bases between. Germline V gene data show CDR1 as SGHDT and CDR2 as YYEEEE. CDR3 region: CASSPGTPGELFF. The CDR3 DNA is TGTGCCAGCAGCCCTGGGACTCCCGGGGAGCTGTTTTTT.